The present entry profiles one T cell receptor (beta chain) with its context. Its antigen has not been determined. There are no base qualities to consult, and no much larger clone falls within one base. Ficoll-Paque density gradient centrifugation was the method used to isolate PBMCs. The entry originates in a study of T-cell memory formation after mild COVID-19 (dated by TCRdb to 2020 to 2023). Looking at the study overall: Most TCR sequence clusters were specific to one of the two donors. In two donors, T-cell clones that expanded and contracted after mild COVID-19 were followed by sequencing TCRalpha and TCRbeta repertoires longitudinally. Two young, previously healthy adult volunteers, one female and one male, were included in the cohort.

Sequences SEHNR (CDR1) and FQNEAQ (CDR2) are obtained from the germline V gene (reference sequence). CDR3 length: 14 amino acids, cysteine to phenylalanine. The entry retains the CDR3 DNA only, 42 bases that are in frame from base 1. V and J are truncated by 7 bases and 4 bases respectively, leaving an intervening sequence of 16 bases. Study-level results and caveats: SARS-CoV-2 specificity was not confirmed for the second-wave clones peaking on day 37. Clones that contracted from day 15 to 85 showed balanced CD4/CD8 phenotypes, whereas a second wave of clones that expanded from day 15 to 37 leaned towards CD4+. Only a couple of mild cases were covered by the study, and larger cohorts that include severe cases with pre-infection samples were considered necessary. Contracting CD4+ clones turned up mainly in the CM and EM memory subsets, whereas EMRA was where CD8+ clones were enriched. The detection of some responding clones in pre-infection memory suggests that pre-existing cross-reactive memory T cells joined the SARS-CoV-2 response.

These reads were obtained on an Illumina NovaSeq 6000. TCRalpha and TCRbeta cDNA libraries were constructed by 5'RACE with constant-segment primers, with sample barcodes and unique molecular identifiers being introduced. Trizol reagent was used to extract RNA from every sample. Libraries were amplified in two PCR steps, with a second sample barcode and Illumina TruSeq adapters added in the second step. The libraries were sequenced on an Illumina NovaSeq using 2 x 150 bp paired-end reads. The authors' pipeline ran thus. Reads were demultiplexed and collapsed into UMI-guided consensus sequences with migec v1.2.7. Using mixcr v2.1.11, the UMI consensuses were aligned to TRA and TRB V and J templates and assembled into clonotypes. Expanded or contracted clonotypes were those called significant by both edgeR and NoisET, with noise models trained on biological replicates. For edgeR calls, a false discovery rate-adjusted p below 0.01 and a log2 fold-change threshold of 1 were applied. PCA with hierarchical clustering of max-normalized trajectories of the 1000 most abundant clonotypes was used as exploratory dynamics analysis. Separately sequenced CD4+ and CD8+ repertoires were used to assign a CD4 or CD8 phenotype to each responding clone. The raw public data were reprocessed by TCRdb itself: fastp quality trimming at Q25, MiXCR clonotype calling, in-frame beta chains only. All rows with the same CDR3 protein become a single entry with the most common DNA and genes. Here the V and J calls rest on TCRdb's processing, not on the authors' analysis. The sample data list over 120,000 distinct CDR3 sequences, and approximately 21% of these were observed just once. The top ten hold around 2.4% of the sample.

The sequence is built from TRBV7-9 and TRBJ1-1; TRBD1 might be the D gene, on 5 matching bases. This TCR was recovered from an adult woman who had mild COVID-19 (a few samples of this study predate the infection). The sample titles of this study are shuffled in the database, so cell type and time point are left out; the donor was told from shared clones. Material: PBMCs or a T cell subset sorted from them (not recorded which). The nucleotide sequence reads TGTGCCAGCAATTCAGGGTTCTCCTCCACTGAAGCTTTCTTT. Translated, this is CASNSGFSSTEAFF.